These 20 T cell receptor beta chains originate from one sample sequenced in a study of cytomegalovirus exposure and HLA in healthy donors. Primers: 60 Vbeta forward and 13 Jbeta reverse. TCRdb's copy holds only in-frame clones and misses some; the assay was immunoSEQ multiplex PCR. The repertoire holds over 150,000 clones, with 80% as singletons. Sequencing was done on a sample of PBMCs. Receptors originate from a woman in her forties or fifties in good health and CMV-seropositive.

This chain connects TRBV4-2 to TRBJ1-2; TRBD1 matches 12 bases. Trimming removed 4 bases from V and 8 bases from J; junction bases left unmatched: 8. The CDR3 has 15 residues. Germline V lookup: CDR1 LGHNA, CDR2 YNFKEQ. The CDR3: CASSLQGQGARGYTF. The CDR3 coding sequence is TGTGCCAGCAGCCTACAGGGACAGGGGGCGAGAGGCTACACCTTC.

The chain has TRBV11-3 and TRBJ2-5, with D tentatively TRBD1 (6 bases). CDR3 length: 13 residues. V lost 5 bases to trimming and J lost 5 bases, with 12 bases between them. The germline CDR1 and CDR2 sequences are SGHNT and YENEEA. The CDR3 loop is CASSMTRGETQYF. For the CDR3, the DNA is TGTGCCAGCAGCATGACGAGGGGGGAGACCCAGTACTTC.

This chain connects TRBV6-5 to TRBJ2-7, with 9 bases matching TRBD1. The germline V gene encodes CDR1 MNHEY and CDR2 SVGAGI. This CDR3 region has 15 residues. V trimming: 6 bases; J trimming: 1 base; junction bases outside the gene matches: 7. The CDR3 DNA reads TGTGCCAGCAGGGTCGGGACAGGGAAGTCCTACGAGCAGTACTTC. It encodes CASRVGTGKSYEQYF.

Here the CDR3 DNA reads TGTGCCAGCAGGATTAGCGTTCTGTCGGACAATGAGCAGTTCTTC. Translated, it gives CASRISVLSDNEQFF. The V call is TRBV6-5, the J call TRBJ2-1; a weak D match, TRBD2 (5 bases). Germline CDR1 reads MNHEY; CDR2 reads SVGAGI. Trimming took off 6 bases at V and 5 bases at J, with 17 bases between the two ends. The CDR3 contains 15 residues.

The rearrangement uses TRBV5-4 and TRBJ1-1; D gene ambiguous. Trimming cost V 1 base and J 2 bases, with 9 bases left between them. Germline CDR1 and CDR2: SGHNT and YYREEE (reference sequence). The CDR3 is made up of 14 amino acids. This chain's CDR3 is CASSLKDYNTEAFF. The CDR3 nucleotides read TGTGCCAGCAGCTTGAAGGACTACAACACTGAAGCTTTCTTT. The whole variable domain, filled in from reference TRBV5-4 and TRBJ1-1, reads ETGVTQSPTHLIKTRGQQVTLRCSSQSGHNTVSWYQQALGQGPQFIFQYYREEENGRGNFPPRFSGLQFPNYSSELNVNALELDDSALYLCASSLKDYNTEAFFGQGTRLTVV.

Points on this clone: The same CDR3 arises from other DNA sequences in this sample as well. The gene calls are TRBV7-8 and TRBJ2-7; TRBD1 matches 8 bases. The V gene end was trimmed by 5 bases and the J gene end by 4 bases; junction bases not matched to a gene: 19. CDR1 is SGHVS and CDR2 is FQNEAQ in the germline V gene. The CDR3 contains 18 residues. CDR3 coding DNA: TGTGCCAGCAGCAGCCCCGACAGGGGTCGGCTGGGGAGGTACGAGCAGTACTTC. It specifies CASSSPDRGRLGRYEQYF. The whole variable domain, filled in from reference TRBV7-8 and TRBJ2-7, reads GAGVSQSPRYKVAKRGQDVALRCDPISGHVSLFWYQQALGQGPEFLTYFQNEAQLDKSGLPSDRFFAERPEGSVSTLKIQRTQQEDSAVYLCASSSPDRGRLGRYEQYFGPGTRLTVT.

The V call is TRBV7-2, the J call TRBJ1-2, with a weak D call TRBD1 (5 bases). Trimming shortened V by 3 bases and J by 3 bases, and 8 bases separated the two germline ends. This CDR3 region has 13 residues. Germline V gene lookup returns CDR1 SGHTA and CDR2 FQGNSA. The CDR3 DNA sequence: TGTGCCAGCAGCTTGGGGGGTCACTATGGCTACACCTTC. Translating it yields CASSLGGHYGYTF.

CDR3 amino acids: CASSSGQGRYTF. CDR3 DNA: TGTGCCAGCAGTTCCGGACAGGGGAGGTACACCTTC. V usage is TRBV28 and J usage is TRBJ1-2; 9 nucleotides match TRBD1. The CDR3 has 12 residues. The V gene end was trimmed by 4 bases and the J gene end by 11 bases; junction bases not matched to a gene: 5. Germline V gene sequence: CDR1 MDHEN, CDR2 SYDVKM.

The chain employs TRBV5-4 and TRBJ2-1; no reliable D call. This CDR3 has 14 residues. Looked up from germline, CDR1 is SGHNT and CDR2 is YYREEE (reference sequence). The V end was cut by 2 bases, the J end by 0 bases, with 6 bases between. DNA for the CDR3: TGTGCCAGCAGCTTAAAGAGCTCCTACAATGAGCAGTTCTTC. Translated: CASSLKSSYNEQFF.

This chain uses TRBV5-4 with TRBJ1-1; no firm D call. The CDR3 sequence is 11 residues long. The V gene lost 7 bases and the J gene lost 5 bases, with 9 bases spanning the gap. Germline CDR1 and CDR2: SGHNT and YYREEE (reference sequence). CDR3 bases: TGTGCCAGCCCTTCGGGGACTGAAGCTTTCTTT. It codes for CASPSGTEAFF. Full variable domain (outside the CDR3, taken from reference TRBV5-4 and TRBJ1-1): ETGVTQSPTHLIKTRGQQVTLRCSSQSGHNTVSWYQQALGQGPQFIFQYYREEENGRGNFPPRFSGLQFPNYSSELNVNALELDDSALYLCASPSGTEAFFGQGTRLTVV.

Of note for this clone: One end of the junction is discordant with germline, which a read error may explain. The V gene is TRBV7-9, the J gene TRBJ2-6, with a tentative D call TRBD2 (6 bases). Germline V lookup: CDR1 SEHNR, CDR2 FQNEAQ (reference sequence). The CDR3 runs 17 residues. The CDR3 here is CSSSISSGEPGANVLTF. As DNA, the CDR3 is TGTTCCAGCAGCATTTCATCGGGGGAACCCGGGGCCAACGTCCTGACTTTC.

The chain joins TRBV27 to TRBJ1-6, with D possibly matching TRBD1 (5 bases). Germline assignment: CDR1 MNHEY and CDR2 SMNVEV (reference sequence). The V end lost 7 bases, the J end lost 9 bases, and 13 bases lay between the germline ends. The CDR3 loop spans 13 amino acids. The CDR3 DNA is TGTGCCAGCATGGGGCTCTGGGGTTCACCCCTCCACTTT. Its translation: CASMGLWGSPLHF.

This rearrangement joins TRBV6-5 to TRBJ1-6, with 9 bases aligning to TRBD1. Germline trimming cut 5 bases from V and 7 bases from J; bases unmatched to any gene: 3. CDR3 length: 14 residues. CDR1 and CDR2 from the germline V gene are MNHEY and SVGAGI. This chain's CDR3 is CASSLDRGNSPLHF. CDR3 bases: TGTGCCAGCAGTCTTGACAGGGGGAATTCACCCCTCCACTTT.

This clone appeared once. The rearrangement joins TRBV13 to TRBJ2-2; 9 bases match TRBD1. V lost 5 bases, J lost 6 bases, and 7 bases stayed unmatched. Per the germline V gene, CDR1 is PRHDT and CDR2 is FYEKMQ (reference sequence). This CDR3 spans 15 amino acids. The CDR3 nucleotides are TGTGCCAGCAGCCGTGACAGGGGGGTGGCCGGGGAGCTGTTTTTT. Protein: CASSRDRGVAGELFF.

This clone has only a few counts. V and J are TRBV11-1 and TRBJ2-7; D call uncertain. The ends were cut back, 5 bases at V and 5 bases at J, with 10 bases in the middle. Germline values: CDR1 SGHAT, CDR2 FQDESV (reference sequence). This CDR3 comprises 12 residues. As DNA, the CDR3 is TGTGCCAGCAGCCAGAGGCCCCACGAGCAGTACTTC. Translation gives CASSQRPHEQYF.

The chain couples TRBV5-6 to TRBJ2-5; D possibly corresponds to TRBD2 (5 bases). Germline V gene lookup returns CDR1 SGHDT and CDR2 YYEEEE. Trimming left V 7 bases short and J 9 bases short, with 19 bases between. The CDR3 has 13 amino acids. In DNA form, the CDR3 reads TGTGCCAGCCACCGGCTGCGAGTCGGGGCCCAGTACTTC. The encoded protein is CASHRLRVGAQYF.

The chain joins TRBV5-4 to TRBJ2-1, with 8 bases that match TRBD2. The CDR3 runs to 16 residues. Trimming removed 4 bases from V and 7 bases from J; junction bases left unmatched: 13. Germline values: CDR1 SGHNT, CDR2 YYREEE (reference sequence). CDR3 residues: CASSGPRGGVRNEQFF. For the CDR3, the DNA is TGTGCCAGCAGCGGACCCCGGGGGGGTGTTAGAAATGAGCAGTTCTTC.

This chain connects TRBV19 to TRBJ1-4, with 7 bases aligning to TRBD1. Trimming took 6 bases from V and 1 from J; bases not matched to a gene: 11. Germline V CDR1 and CDR2: LNHDA, SQIVND (reference sequence). There are 17 residues in the CDR3. Here the CDR3 reads CASRGYEGALTNEKLFF. CDR3 bases: TGTGCCAGTAGGGGATATGAGGGGGCTTTAACTAATGAAAAACTGTTTTTT.

The chain joins TRBV4-3 to TRBJ1-2, with a weak D call TRBD1 (5 bases). In germline, CDR1 is LGHNA, CDR2 YSLEER. Trimming removed 3 bases at V and 1 base at J, with 9 bases between. The CDR3 has 14 amino acids. CDR3 sequence: CASSHPDNNYGYTF. The CDR3 region has the DNA TGCGCCAGCAGCCACCCGGACAATAACTATGGCTACACCTTC.

This chain connects TRBV5-1 to TRBJ1-4; TRBD1 matches 8 bases. The germline V gene has CDR1 SGHRS and CDR2 YFSETQ. This CDR3 spans 14 amino acids. Trimming at V came to 4 bases and at J to 8 bases, leaving 7 bases not matched to a gene. The CDR3 DNA reads TGCGCCAGCAGCCAGTCCACAGGGGGGGAAAAACTGTTTTTT. Translation: CASSQSTGGEKLFF.